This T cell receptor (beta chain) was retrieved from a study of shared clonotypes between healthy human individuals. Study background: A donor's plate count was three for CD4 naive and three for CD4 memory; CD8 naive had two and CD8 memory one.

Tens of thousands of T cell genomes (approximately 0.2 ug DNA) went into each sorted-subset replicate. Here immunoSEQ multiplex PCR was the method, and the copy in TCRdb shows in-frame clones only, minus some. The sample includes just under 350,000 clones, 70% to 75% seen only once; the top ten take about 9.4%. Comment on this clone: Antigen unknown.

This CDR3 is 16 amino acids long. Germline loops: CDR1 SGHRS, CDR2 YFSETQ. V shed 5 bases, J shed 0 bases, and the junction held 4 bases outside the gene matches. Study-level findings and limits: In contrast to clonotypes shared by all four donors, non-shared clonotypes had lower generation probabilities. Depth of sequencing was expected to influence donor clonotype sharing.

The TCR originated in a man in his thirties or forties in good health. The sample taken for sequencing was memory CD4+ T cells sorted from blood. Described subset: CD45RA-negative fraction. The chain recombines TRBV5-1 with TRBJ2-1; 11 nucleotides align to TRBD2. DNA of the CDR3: TGCGCCAGCAGTCACGGACTAGCGGGCTCCTACAATGAGCAGTTCTTC. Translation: CASSHGLAGSYNEQFF.